This TCR beta chain was captured by sequencing in a study of T and B cells in COVID-19 patients (TCRdb year 2020). Regarding the research as a whole: In this study, adaptive immunity was profiled in COVID-19 patients who either had active infection or had recovered, using TRB and IGH repertoire sequencing of peripheral blood. Median age was about 34 years in the recovered cohort versus less than 75 years in the active-infection cohort. The recovered cohort included 15 to 19 patients who contributed 20 samples, and most of those patients had mild to moderate COVID-19 that was managed on an outpatient basis. As many as 9 follow-up blood samples were taken per patient, and some of the samples covered different disease stages within the same individual. An age-matched reference group of roughly 39 healthy donors negative for COVID-19 antibodies was used as the comparison for repertoire analyses. Of the 20 to 25 patients in the active-infection cohort, about 18 had comorbidities associated with unfavorable COVID-19 outcome. In the active-infection cohort, about 60% of the 20 patients were critically ill and required mechanical ventilation or ECMO. Two patients belonged to both the recovered and active cohorts because samples were available from active disease and after recovery. Over 7 million TCR sequences were analysed from a TCR and BCR sequence repository that comprised a few dozen patients and some 70 time points. Overall results and qualifications from the work: TRB repertoires were found to be highly clonal in active COVID-19, whereas diversity and richness at recovery were found to rise above healthy donor levels. In patients with COVID-19, the usage of TRBV/TRBJ genes was reported to be strongly skewed. Blood samples from mildly ill patients during symptoms and early samples from severe cases were scarce. The recovered cohort had about 2,300 exclusive TCR clusters, including under 40 low-pGen clusters. Specific T cell subsets (CD4+/Treg/CD8+) and sorted SARS-CoV-2-responsive or tetramer+ T cells had not yet been sequenced, and the corresponding sequencing experiments were ongoing. The cohort was considered too small to assess HLA contributions to COVID-19 susceptibility or severity. It was stated that prospective validation of the reported TCR clusters was required before the clusters could be put to clinical use.

From the cysteine through the phenylalanine, the CDR3 covers 11 amino acids. CDR3 DNA only is kept here, 33 bases in frame from base 1. Relative to germline, V is 6 bases shorter and J is 6 bases shorter, with 8 bases between their ends. Sequencing relied on an Illumina MiSeq. Multiplex PCR with BIOMED2 TRB-A/B primer pools was used to amplify the TRB rearrangements. Two consecutive PCRs added Illumina-compatible adapters and 7-nucleotide sample barcodes to the amplicons. All library PCRs used Phusion HS II polymerase. Amplicons were gel-purified with the NucleoSpin Gel and PCR Clean-up kit, quantified on Qubit, and pooled at roughly 4.3 nM. Amplicon pool quality was checked on an Agilent 2100 Bioanalyzer before Illumina next-generation sequencing. The published analysis was carried out like this. Annotation of TRB rearrangements was performed with MiXCR 3.0.8 using the default MiXCR reference library. Non-productive reads and sequences with fewer than 2 reads were excluded, and each unique CDR3 nucleotide sequence counted as one clone. R 3.5.1 was used to calculate clonality, diversity, richness and V-J gene usage. GLIPH2 was used to cluster TCRs based on CDR3 similarity, and OLGA was used to calculate the generation probabilities. Only GLIPH2 clusters containing at least four unique TCR clonotypes present in at least three individuals were kept. TCRdb passed the public sequencing reads through fastp at Q25 and MiXCR, retaining productive beta sequences. For every CDR3 protein sequence, its rows merge into one entry that carries the most common genes and DNA. For this entry, the V and J calls and clone size follow TCRdb and not the study's own pipeline. The sample has 20,000 to 25,000 distinct CDR3 sequences on record, under 30% of them singletons. The ten largest account for roughly 2.8% of the sample.

Regarding this clonotype: No antigen is known for it. The input lacks base qualities; no much larger clone sits a single base away.

TRB repertoires were amplified from roughly 230-500 ng of genomic DNA extracted from blood. This receptor was obtained from a human donor who had recovered from COVID-19. Material: blood. The chain links TRBV12-3 or TRBV12-4 with TRBJ1-1, with an unclear D gene assignment. The CDR3 amino acid sequence is: CASSYDSEAFF. The DNA reads TGTGCCAGCAGCTACGATTCTGAAGCTTTCTTT.